The TCR beta chain described here comes from a study of regulatory T cells in long-lasting Graves disease. This clonotype was seen ten or more times. Its antigen is unidentified. The CDR3 runs to 13 residues. The V gene's germline CDR1 is ENHRY and CDR2 SYGVKD. Trimming cost V 2 bases and J 7 bases, with 6 bases left between them. The study, taken as a whole, reports: In persistent patients, shared public clonotypes (approximately 3,000) outnumbered those in new patients (about 970).

Time point specified: newly diagnosed GD, antithyroid drugs for less than 3 months. RNA extracted from PBMCs served as the sequencing template. Both iRepertoire HTBI primers and Arm-PCR of CDR3 regions were used to build the TCR beta libraries. TCRdb used MiXCR to reprocess the multiplex PCR reads, holding one entry per CDR3 protein. The sample comprises some 490,000 distinct CDR3 sequences, around 12% of which are singletons, and almost 9% rests with the top ten. These data were also filed under a second study, of T cells in Graves' hyperthyroidism and ophthalmopathy. As that study records: Carried out on the TCR CDR3, a first-round RT-PCR used the HTBI primer set.

The origin of this receptor is a young woman with Graves disease. The chain joins TRBV10-3 to TRBJ1-6; no clear D. The sample consisted of peripheral blood mononuclear cells (PBMCs), taken at new diagnosis, from a patient treated with antithyroid drugs. CDR3 loop: CAISEARNSPLHF. CDR3 nucleotides: TGTGCCATCAGTGAGGCCAGGAATTCACCCCTCCACTTT.